One sample yielded the 23 T cell receptor beta chains listed below, sequenced in a study of identical twins. From the 5' RACE reads, TCRdb called clonotypes with MiXCR, one entry per CDR3 protein. Counted here are approximately 280,000 distinct CDR3 sequences, under 9% occurring once; the ten biggest clones make up over 2%. The same data also contributed to another study, on yellow fever vaccine responses in identical twins.

Sequences were obtained from memory (CD45RO+) T cells sorted from blood. The receptors here all came from a woman under 30 in good health.

The chain couples TRBV20-1 to TRBJ1-1, with D possibly TRBD1 on 5 matching bases. This CDR3 spans 15 amino acids. V was pared by 2 bases and J by 0 bases, with 13 bases between. Germline CDR1 reads DFQATT; CDR2 reads SNEGSKA (reference sequence). The CDR3 here is CSARFLSGMNTEAFF. For the CDR3, the DNA is TGCAGTGCTAGATTTCTGTCAGGGATGAACACTGAAGCTTTCTTT.

This clonotype was counted ten times or more. The chain joins TRBV3-1 to TRBJ2-2; D is unclear. V lost 3 bases and J lost 8, with 10 bases in between. This CDR3 spans 13 amino acids. The V gene's germline CDR1 is LGHDT and CDR2 YNNKEL (reference sequence). The CDR3 sequence: CASSHVREGELFF. The CDR3 region has the DNA TGTGCCAGCAGCCACGTGAGAGAAGGGGAGCTGTTTTTT.

This clonotype was seen many times. The CDR3 DNA reads as TGTGCCAGCAGTTCCATAATAGCGACGCCCGGACTAGCCAAAAACATTCAGTACTTC. Translated, it gives CASSSIIATPGLAKNIQYF. This sequence joins TRBV28 and TRBJ2-4; D may be TRBD2 (5 bases). The germline CDR1 and CDR2 sequences are MDHEN and SYDVKM. This CDR3 spans 19 amino acids. V lost 4 bases and J lost 0, with 22 bases in between.

This clonotype was observed many times. The J gene is TRBJ2-3, the V gene TRBV7-9, with 10 bases matching TRBD1. This CDR3 contains 14 residues. Looked up from germline, CDR1 is SEHNR and CDR2 is FQNEAQ (reference sequence). V was pared by 5 bases and J by 4 bases, with 3 bases of the junction left unmatched. CDR3 amino acids: CASSQTGGADTQYF. As DNA, the CDR3 is TGTGCCAGCAGCCAGACAGGGGGCGCAGATACGCAGTATTTT.

The table lists this clonotype with many counts. CDR3 DNA: TGCGCCAGCAGCCAACGGGACTGGAAAGAGACCCAGTACTTC. Translated: CASSQRDWKETQYF. The V and J genes are TRBV5-1 and TRBJ2-5; D is perhaps TRBD2 (6 bases). Per germline, CDR1 SGHRS and CDR2 YFSETQ. The V and J ends lost 4 bases and 3 bases respectively, with 13 bases between them. The CDR3 runs 14 residues.

The chain uses TRBV7-9 and TRBJ2-3; D ambiguous. CDR3 length equals 14 residues. Trimming pared 4 bases from V and 0 bases from J, leaving 8 bases between. CDR1 SEHNR and CDR2 FQNEAQ come from the germline V gene (reference sequence). The CDR3 DNA sequence: TGTGCCAGCAGCTACGACACTAGCACAGATACGCAGTATTTT. As protein: CASSYDTSTDTQYF.

The V call is TRBV28, the J call TRBJ2-7; TRBD1 aligns across 10 bases. The CDR3 runs 18 residues. V lost 2 bases, J lost 0 bases, and 10 bases stayed unmatched. Germline-derived CDR1 and CDR2 are MDHEN and SYDVKM. In nucleotides, the CDR3 is TGTGCCAGCAGTTTACCTCCCCGGACAGGGGGTTACTCCTACGAGCAGTACTTC. The encoded protein is CASSLPPRTGGYSYEQYF.

Ten or more counts support this clonotype. This chain uses TRBV13 with TRBJ2-1, with 8 bases aligning to TRBD1. The germline CDR1 and CDR2 sequences are PRHDT and FYEKMQ (reference sequence). Trimming at V came to 5 bases and at J to 4 bases, leaving 7 bases not matched to a gene. The CDR3 contains 15 residues. The CDR3 DNA reads TGTGCCAGCAGCCCAACGGGACAGGAATACAATGAGCAGTTCTTC. Encoded protein: CASSPTGQEYNEQFF. The full variable domain, with the rest looked up from reference TRBV13 and TRBJ2-1, is AAGVIQSPRHLIKEKRETATLKCYPIPRHDTVYWYQQGPGQDPQFLISFYEKMQSDKGSIPDRFSAQQFSDYHSELNMSSLELGDSALYFCASSPTGQEYNEQFFGPGTRLTVL.

This clonotype appeared many times. The V call is TRBV4-1, the J call TRBJ1-5, with TRBD1 identical over 7 bases. Looked up from germline, CDR1 is MGHRA and CDR2 is YSYEKL. This CDR3 is 16 amino acids long. The J segment lost 11 bases and the V segment lost 4 bases, leaving 17 bases of the junction unmatched. CDR3 DNA sequence: TGCGCCAGCAGCCCTAACTCCGGGACAGTCCCTGAAGCCCAGCATTTT. It is translated as CASSPNSGTVPEAQHF.

There are a few counts of this clonotype. The junction does not match germline at one end; this may be a read error. The chain links TRBV6-5 to TRBJ2-1; D is unclear. The germline V gene encodes CDR1 MNHEY and CDR2 SVGAGI. The CDR3 sequence is 14 residues long. CDR3 residues: CANSYYPNYNEQFF. CDR3 bases: TGTGCCAACAGTTACTACCCAAACTACAATGAGCAGTTCTTC.

This clonotype was counted ten times or more. The chain carries TRBV27 and TRBJ2-7; D unresolved. The V gene lost 1 base and the J gene lost 1 base, with 5 bases spanning the gap. The CDR3 is made up of 13 amino acids. From germline, CDR1 is MNHEY and CDR2 SMNVEV (reference sequence). In nucleotides, the CDR3 is TGTGCCAGCAGTTTATTACCTTCCTACGAGCAGTACTTC. It translates to CASSLLPSYEQYF.

This clonotype was counted between two and nine times. The rearrangement joins TRBV29-1 to TRBJ2-3; the D gene could be TRBD1 or TRBD2 (5 bases each). The germline V and J ends were trimmed by 5 bases and 2 bases, with 11 bases remaining between them. CDR1 and CDR2 from the germline V gene are SQVTM and ANQGSEA. This CDR3 comprises 13 residues. The CDR3: CSVTGRHTDTQYF. The CDR3 nucleotides are TGCAGCGTTACGGGACGCCACACAGATACGCAGTATTTT.

This clonotype has more than one count but fewer than ten. V usage is TRBV9 and J usage is TRBJ2-5; D may be TRBD1 (5 bases). Per the germline V gene, CDR1 is SGDLS and CDR2 is YYNGEE. Deletions cut 2 bases from V and 1 base from J, with 12 bases between. The CDR3 totals 15 residues. Written as DNA, the CDR3 is TGTGCCAGCAGCGTTCGACAGATACCCCAAGAGACCCAGTACTTC. This encodes CASSVRQIPQETQYF.

The V and J genes are TRBV4-2 and TRBJ2-1; 9 bases map to TRBD2. Germline values: CDR1 LGHNA, CDR2 YNFKEQ. V lost 0 bases to trimming and J lost 0 bases; unmatched junction nucleotides: 3. The CDR3 has 17 amino acids. The CDR3 loop is CASSQDLAGHSYNEQFF. In nucleotides, the CDR3 is TGTGCCAGCAGCCAAGACCTAGCGGGACACTCCTACAATGAGCAGTTCTTC.

This clonotype was counted only a few times. This chain joins TRBV7-9 and TRBJ2-2; 9 positions agree with TRBD2. The V segment lost 2 bases and the J segment 6 bases; nucleotides outside the gene matches: 10. This CDR3 comprises 17 residues. Germline loops: CDR1 SEHNR, CDR2 FQNEAQ (reference sequence). For the CDR3, the DNA is TGTGCCAGCAGCTTATTTAGTCTGCGGGAGGGTCCCGGGGAGCTGTTTTTT. Amino acid sequence: CASSLFSLREGPGELFF.

This clonotype has at least ten counts. The chain recombines TRBV2 with TRBJ2-1; D is possibly TRBD1 or TRBD2 (6 bases each). Trimming took off 4 bases at V and 9 bases at J, with 13 bases between the two ends. CDR1 is SNHLY, CDR2 FYNNEI, per germline. This CDR3 has 13 amino acids. The CDR3 loop reads CASSGPSGAEQFF. DNA of the CDR3: TGTGCCAGCAGTGGGCCATCGGGGGCTGAGCAGTTCTTC.

This clonotype was counted a few times. J is TRBJ2-7 and V is TRBV10-3, with 9 bases fitting TRBD2. V shed 6 bases and J 1 base; nucleotides not matched to a gene: 4. The CDR3 length is 14 residues. Germline V CDR1 and CDR2: ENHRY, SYGVKD. CDR3 amino acids: CAISTSGQSYEQYF. Written as DNA, the CDR3 is TGTGCCATCAGCACTAGCGGGCAGTCCTACGAGCAGTACTTC.

The chain joins TRBV20-1 to TRBJ2-3, with 8 bases matching TRBD2. The length of the CDR3 is 13 residues. Per germline, CDR1 DFQATT and CDR2 SNEGSKA (reference sequence). Here the CDR3 reads CSTPGGVGDTQYF. DNA for the CDR3: TGCAGCACGCCGGGGGGGGTGGGAGATACGCAGTATTTT.

Only a few counts were recorded for this clonotype. Compared with germline, one end of the junction differs, possibly owing to a read error. This sequence joins TRBV6-1 and TRBJ1-2; D perhaps matches TRBD1 (6 bases). This CDR3 is built from 13 residues. Germline V CDR1 and CDR2: MNHNS, SASEGT. In nucleotides, the CDR3 is TGTGCCAGCAGAGAAGGACAGAAAGACGGCTACACCTTC. Protein sequence: CASREGQKDGYTF.

The chain couples TRBV20-1 to TRBJ2-5; 10 bases are shared with TRBD2. Germline-derived CDR1 and CDR2 are DFQATT and SNEGSKA (reference sequence). The CDR3 sequence is 14 residues long. V was clipped by 6 bases and J by 5 bases; unmatched bases: 9. CDR3 in amino acids: CSAVFLAGVETQYF. The CDR3 DNA is TGCAGTGCCGTCTTCCTAGCGGGAGTTGAGACCCAGTACTTC.

This clonotype was recorded at least ten times. This chain uses TRBV28 with TRBJ1-2, with 9 bases matching TRBD1. The germline V gene has CDR1 MDHEN and CDR2 SYDVKM. Losses at the gene ends were 10 bases for V and 4 bases for J; bases not matched to a gene: 10. This CDR3 spans 14 amino acids. The CDR3 protein is CATSSGTGFYGYTF. For the CDR3, the DNA is TGTGCCACCAGCAGTGGGACAGGGTTCTATGGCTACACCTTC.

This clonotype was detected only a few times. The gene calls are TRBV20-1 and TRBJ2-3, with TRBD2 matching over 13 bases. The CDR3 has 15 amino acids. The V segment lost 0 bases and the J segment 6 bases; nucleotides outside the gene matches: 3. CDR1 is DFQATT, CDR2 SNEGSKA, per germline (reference sequence). Here the CDR3 reads CSAREGLAGRDTQYF. DNA for the CDR3: TGCAGTGCTAGAGAGGGACTAGCGGGAAGGGATACGCAGTATTTT.

In its sample, this clonotype was seen many times. V usage is TRBV6-1 and J usage is TRBJ2-3; D unresolved. Per the germline V gene, CDR1 is MNHNS and CDR2 is SASEGT. V lost 11 bases and J lost 4, with 22 bases in between. CDR3 length: 15 residues. The CDR3 region is CAGDMGSGGADTQYF. The CDR3 nucleotides are TGTGCCGGGGATATGGGGTCGGGTGGTGCAGATACGCAGTATTTT.